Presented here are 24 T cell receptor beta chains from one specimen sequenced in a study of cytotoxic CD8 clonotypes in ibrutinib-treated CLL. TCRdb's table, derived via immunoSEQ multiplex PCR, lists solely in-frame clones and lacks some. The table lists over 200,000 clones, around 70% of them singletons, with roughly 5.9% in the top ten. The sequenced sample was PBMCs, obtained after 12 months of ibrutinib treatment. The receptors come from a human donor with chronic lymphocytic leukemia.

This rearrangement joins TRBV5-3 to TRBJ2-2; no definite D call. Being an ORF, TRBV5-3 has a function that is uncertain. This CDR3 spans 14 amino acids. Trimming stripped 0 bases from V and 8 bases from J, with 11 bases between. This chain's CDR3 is CARSLEGKEGELFF. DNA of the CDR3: TGTGCCAGAAGCTTGGAAGGAAAGGAGGGGGAGCTGTTTTTT.

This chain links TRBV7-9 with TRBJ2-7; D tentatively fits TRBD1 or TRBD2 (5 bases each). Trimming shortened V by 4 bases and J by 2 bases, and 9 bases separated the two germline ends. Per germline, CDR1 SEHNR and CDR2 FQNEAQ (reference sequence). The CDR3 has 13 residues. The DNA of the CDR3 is TGTGCCAGCAGCTCCGGGACGACCTACGAGCAGTACTTC. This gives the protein CASSSGTTYEQYF.

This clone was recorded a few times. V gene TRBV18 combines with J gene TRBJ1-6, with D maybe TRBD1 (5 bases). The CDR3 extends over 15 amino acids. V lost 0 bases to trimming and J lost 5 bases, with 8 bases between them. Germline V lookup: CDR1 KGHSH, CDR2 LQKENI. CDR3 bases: TGTGCCAGCTCACCACCGGGACGGAATAATTCACCCCTCCACTTT. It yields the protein CASSPPGRNNSPLHF.

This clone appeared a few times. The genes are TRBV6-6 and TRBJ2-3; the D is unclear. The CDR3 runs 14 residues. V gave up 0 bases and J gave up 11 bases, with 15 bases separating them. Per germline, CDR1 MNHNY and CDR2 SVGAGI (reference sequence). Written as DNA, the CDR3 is TGTGCCAGCAGTTACTCGAGCGTGGATATGAGGCAGTATTTT. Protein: CASSYSSVDMRQYF.

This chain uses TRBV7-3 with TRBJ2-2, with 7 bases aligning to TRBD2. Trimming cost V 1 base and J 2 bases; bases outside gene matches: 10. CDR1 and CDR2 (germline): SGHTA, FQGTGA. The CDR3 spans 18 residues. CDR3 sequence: CASSLKIISGTNTGELFF. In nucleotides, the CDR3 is TGTGCCAGCAGCTTAAAGATCATAAGCGGGACTAACACCGGGGAGCTGTTTTTT.

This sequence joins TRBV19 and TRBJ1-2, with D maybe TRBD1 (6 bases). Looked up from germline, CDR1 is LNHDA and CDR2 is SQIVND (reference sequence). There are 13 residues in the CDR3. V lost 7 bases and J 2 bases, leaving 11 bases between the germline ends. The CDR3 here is CASMEGVNYGYTF. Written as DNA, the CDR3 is TGTGCCAGTATGGAGGGGGTAAACTATGGCTACACCTTC.

In nucleotides, the CDR3 is TGTGCCAGCAGTTTATACAGGGACCAGGGCGAGCAGTACTTC. Translated: CASSLYRDQGEQYF. The chain employs TRBV27 and TRBJ2-7; the D gene is possibly TRBD1 (6 bases). Germline V lookup: CDR1 MNHEY, CDR2 SMNVEV (reference sequence). This CDR3 is built from 14 residues. The V end was cut by 1 base, the J end by 6 bases, with 13 bases between.

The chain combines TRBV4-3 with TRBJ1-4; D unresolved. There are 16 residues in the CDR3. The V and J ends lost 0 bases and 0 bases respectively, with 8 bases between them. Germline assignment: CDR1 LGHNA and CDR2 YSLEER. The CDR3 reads CASSQDPVATNEKLFF. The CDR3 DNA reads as TGCGCCAGCAGCCAAGATCCGGTTGCAACTAATGAAAAACTGTTTTTT.

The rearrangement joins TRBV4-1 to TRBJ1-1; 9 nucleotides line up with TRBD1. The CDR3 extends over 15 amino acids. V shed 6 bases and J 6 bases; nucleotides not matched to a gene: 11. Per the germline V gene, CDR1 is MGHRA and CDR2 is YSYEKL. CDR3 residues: CASREADRGWPEAFF. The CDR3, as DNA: TGCGCCAGCAGGGAAGCGGACAGGGGTTGGCCTGAAGCTTTCTTT.

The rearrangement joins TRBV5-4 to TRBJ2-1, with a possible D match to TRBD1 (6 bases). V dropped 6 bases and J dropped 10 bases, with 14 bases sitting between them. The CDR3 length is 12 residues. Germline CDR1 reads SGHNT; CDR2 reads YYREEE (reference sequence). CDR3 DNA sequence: TGTGCCAGCAATCGGCAGGGGAGAGAGCAGTTCTTC. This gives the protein CASNRQGREQFF. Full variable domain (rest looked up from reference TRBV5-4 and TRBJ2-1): ETGVTQSPTHLIKTRGQQVTLRCSSQSGHNTVSWYQQALGQGPQFIFQYYREEENGRGNFPPRFSGLQFPNYSSELNVNALELDDSALYLCASNRQGREQFFGPGTRLTVL.

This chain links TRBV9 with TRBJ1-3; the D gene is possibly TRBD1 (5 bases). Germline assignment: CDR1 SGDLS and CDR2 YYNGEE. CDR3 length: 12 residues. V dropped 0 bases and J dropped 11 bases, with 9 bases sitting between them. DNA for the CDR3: TGTGCCAGCAGCGTAGCTACGGGGGCCATATATTTT. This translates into CASSVATGAIYF.

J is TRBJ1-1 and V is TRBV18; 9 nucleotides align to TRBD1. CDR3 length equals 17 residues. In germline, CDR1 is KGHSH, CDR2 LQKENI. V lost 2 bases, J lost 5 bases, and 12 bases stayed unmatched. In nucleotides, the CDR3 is TGTGCCAGCTCACCAATACTTACAGGGGGCGCGGGGACTGAAGCTTTCTTT. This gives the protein CASSPILTGGAGTEAFF. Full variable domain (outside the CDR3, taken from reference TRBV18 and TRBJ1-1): NAGVMQNPRHLVRRRGQEARLRCSPMKGHSHVYWYRQLPEEGLKFMVYLQKENIIDESGMPKERFSAEFPKEGPSILRIQQVVRGDSAAYFCASSPILTGGAGTEAFFGQGTRLTVV.

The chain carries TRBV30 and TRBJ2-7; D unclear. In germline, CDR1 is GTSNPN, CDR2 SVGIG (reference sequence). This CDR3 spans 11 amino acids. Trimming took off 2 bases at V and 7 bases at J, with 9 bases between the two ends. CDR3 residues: CAWSTLLEQYF. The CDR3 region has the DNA TGTGCCTGGAGTACCCTCCTAGAGCAGTACTTC. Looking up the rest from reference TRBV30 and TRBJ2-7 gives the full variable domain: SQTIHQWPATLVQPVGSPLSLECTVEGTSNPNLYWYRQAAGRGLQLLFYSVGIGQISSEVPQNLSASRPQDRQFILSSKKLLLSDSGFYLCAWSTLLEQYFGPGTRLTVT.

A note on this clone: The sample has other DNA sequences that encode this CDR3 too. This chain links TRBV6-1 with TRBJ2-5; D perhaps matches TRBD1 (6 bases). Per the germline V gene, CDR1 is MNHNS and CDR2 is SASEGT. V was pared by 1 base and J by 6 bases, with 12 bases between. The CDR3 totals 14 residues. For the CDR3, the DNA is TGTGCCAGCAGTGAAGATGGGACAAGAAAGACCCAGTACTTC. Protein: CASSEDGTRKTQYF.

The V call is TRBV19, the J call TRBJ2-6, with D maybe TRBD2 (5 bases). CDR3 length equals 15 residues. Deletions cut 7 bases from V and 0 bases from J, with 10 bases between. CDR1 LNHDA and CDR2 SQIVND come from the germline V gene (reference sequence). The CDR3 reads CASTPGGSGANVLTF. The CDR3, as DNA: TGTGCCAGTACCCCCGGAGGCTCTGGGGCCAACGTCCTGACTTTC.

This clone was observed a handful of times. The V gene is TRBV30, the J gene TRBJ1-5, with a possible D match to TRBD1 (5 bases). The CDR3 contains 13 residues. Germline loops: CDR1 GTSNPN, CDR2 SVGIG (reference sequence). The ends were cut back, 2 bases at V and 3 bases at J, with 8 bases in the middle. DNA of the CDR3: TGTGCCTGGAGTCGCAGGGACAATCAGCCCCAGCATTTT. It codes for CAWSRRDNQPQHF.

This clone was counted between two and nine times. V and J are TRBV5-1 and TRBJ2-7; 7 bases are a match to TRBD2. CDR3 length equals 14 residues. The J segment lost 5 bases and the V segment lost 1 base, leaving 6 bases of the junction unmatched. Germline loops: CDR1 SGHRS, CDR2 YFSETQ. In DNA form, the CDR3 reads TGCGCCAGCAGCTTGATGACCAGCGGGAACGAGCAGTACTTC. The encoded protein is CASSLMTSGNEQYF.

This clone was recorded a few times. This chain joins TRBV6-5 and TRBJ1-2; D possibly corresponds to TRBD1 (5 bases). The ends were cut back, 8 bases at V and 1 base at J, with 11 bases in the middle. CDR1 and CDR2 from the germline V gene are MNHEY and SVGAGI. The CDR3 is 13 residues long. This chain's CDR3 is CASCKQVNYGYTF. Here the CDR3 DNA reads TGTGCCAGCTGTAAACAGGTTAACTATGGCTACACCTTC.

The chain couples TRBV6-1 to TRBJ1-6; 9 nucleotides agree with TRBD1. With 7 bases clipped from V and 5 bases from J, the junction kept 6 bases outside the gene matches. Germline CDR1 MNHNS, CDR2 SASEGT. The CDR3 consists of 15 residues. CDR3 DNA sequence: TGTGCCAGCATCCCGACAGGGGGAAATAATTCACCCCTCCACTTT. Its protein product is CASIPTGGNNSPLHF.

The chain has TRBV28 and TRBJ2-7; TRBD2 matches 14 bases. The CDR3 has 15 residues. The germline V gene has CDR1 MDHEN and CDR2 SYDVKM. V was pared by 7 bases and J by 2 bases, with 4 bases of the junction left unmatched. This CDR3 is CASTTGLAGAYEQYF. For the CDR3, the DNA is TGTGCCAGCACTACGGGACTAGCGGGAGCCTACGAGCAGTACTTC. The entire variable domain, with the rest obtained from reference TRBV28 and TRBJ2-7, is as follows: DVKVTQSSRYLVKRTGEKVFLECVQDMDHENMFWYRQDPGLGLRLIYFSYDVKMKEKGDIPEGYSVSREKKERFSLILESASTNQTSMYLCASTTGLAGAYEQYFGPGTRLTVT.

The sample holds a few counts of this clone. CDR3: CASLIGTGTGYTF. The CDR3 DNA sequence: TGTGCCAGCCTAATTGGGACAGGGACTGGCTACACCTTC. The chain couples TRBV2 to TRBJ1-2, with 9 positions matching TRBD1. V dropped 8 bases and J dropped 7; count of bases not matched to a gene: 8. The CDR3 has 13 residues. Germline loops: CDR1 SNHLY, CDR2 FYNNEI. The variable domain in full, completed from reference TRBV2 and TRBJ1-2, reads EPEVTQTPSHQVTQMGQEVILRCVPISNHLYFYWYRQILGQKVEFLVSFYNNEISEKSEIFDDQFSVERPDGSNFTLKIRSTKLEDSAMYFCASLIGTGTGYTFGSGTRLTVV.

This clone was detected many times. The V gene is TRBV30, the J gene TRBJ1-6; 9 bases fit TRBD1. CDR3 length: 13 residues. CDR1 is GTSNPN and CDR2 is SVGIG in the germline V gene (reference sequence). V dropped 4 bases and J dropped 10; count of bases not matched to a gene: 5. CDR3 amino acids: CAWTGTGWSPLHF. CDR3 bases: TGTGCCTGGACGGGGACAGGGTGGTCACCCCTCCACTTT.

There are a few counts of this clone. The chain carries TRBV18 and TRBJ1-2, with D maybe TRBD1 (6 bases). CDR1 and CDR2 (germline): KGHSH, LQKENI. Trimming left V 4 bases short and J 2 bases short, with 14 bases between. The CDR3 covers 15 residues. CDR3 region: CASSQDNRENYGYTF. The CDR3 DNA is TGTGCCAGCTCACAGGATAACAGGGAAAACTATGGCTACACCTTC.

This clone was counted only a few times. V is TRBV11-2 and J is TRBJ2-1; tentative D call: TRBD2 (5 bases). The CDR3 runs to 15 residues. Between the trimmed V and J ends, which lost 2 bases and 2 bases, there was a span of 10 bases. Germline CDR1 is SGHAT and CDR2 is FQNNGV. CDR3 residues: CASSLNSGTYNEQFF. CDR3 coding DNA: TGTGCCAGCAGCTTAAATTCCGGGACCTACAATGAGCAGTTCTTC.